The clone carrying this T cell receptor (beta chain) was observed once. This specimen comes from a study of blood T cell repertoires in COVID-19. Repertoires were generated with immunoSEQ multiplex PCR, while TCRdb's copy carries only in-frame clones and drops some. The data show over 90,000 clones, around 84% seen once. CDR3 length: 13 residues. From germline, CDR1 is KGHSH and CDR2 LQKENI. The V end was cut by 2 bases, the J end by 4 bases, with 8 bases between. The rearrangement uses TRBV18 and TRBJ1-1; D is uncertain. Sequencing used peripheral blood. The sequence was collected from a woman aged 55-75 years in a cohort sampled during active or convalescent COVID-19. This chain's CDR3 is CASSPMVATEAFF. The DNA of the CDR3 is TGTGCCAGCTCACCAATGGTGGCCACTGAAGCTTTCTTT.